This T cell receptor (beta chain) comes out of a study of T cell responses to AZD1222 COVID-19 vaccine. Between the trimmed V and J ends, which lost 0 bases and 2 bases, there was a span of 9 bases. The CDR3 runs to 15 residues. Looked up from germline, CDR1 is SGHTA and CDR2 is FQGTGA. Repertoires were generated with immunoSEQ multiplex PCR, while TCRdb's copy carries only in-frame clones and drops some. The sample holds some 92,000 clones, approximately 91% seen once. Notes on this clone: Its antigen is as yet unknown.

Whole-study results and caveats: The study found vaccine-associated CD4 TCRs spanning spike, dominant at 160-218 and 743-854. Females outnumbered males among donors, who were mostly white British; clonal diversity was possibly underestimated. Reportedly, nearly half the spike-specific TCRs target unmutated variant regions.

Material: peripheral blood, obtained on day 0 of AZD1222 vaccination. The rearrangement links TRBV7-3 to TRBJ2-3; either TRBD1 or TRBD2 may fit D (6 bases each). This sequence was found in an adult in good health. Here the CDR3 reads CASSLTGGNTDTQYF. CDR3 sequence (DNA): TGTGCCAGCAGCTTAACGGGGGGCAACACAGATACGCAGTATTTT.